Below are 18 T cell receptor beta chains sequenced from a single sample in a study of blood T cells in healthy people across ages (dated by TCRdb to the mid-2010s). Library construction relied on 5' RACE. The sequencer listed for this sample is Illumina HiSeq 2500. A second PCR of roughly 7 to 11 cycles was performed with a sample-barcoded 5' primer and a J-beta primer mix. The raw public data were reprocessed by TCRdb itself: fastp quality trimming at Q25, MiXCR clonotype calling, in-frame beta chains only. All rows with the same CDR3 protein become a single entry with the most common DNA and genes. The sample table contains about 1.4 million distinct CDR3 sequences; only one count was recorded for 59% of them. 6.5% to 8.5% of the sample is taken by the ten largest. The material sequenced was blood. The receptors come from a man aged 18 to 30 in good health.

The sample holds one count of this clonotype. The chain uses TRBV2 and TRBJ2-4, with D maybe TRBD2 (5 bases). The J call is uncertain, as TRBJ2-7 better fits the DNA end. The germline gives CDR1 SNHLY, CDR2 FYNNEI. CDR3 length: 13 amino acids. The CDR3 coding sequence is TGTGCCAGCAAACCGGGGAAGGCCTACGAGCAGTACTTC. This codes for CASKPGKAYEQYF.

The chain joins TRBV20-1 to TRBJ2-3; weak D call: TRBD2 (6 bases). This CDR3 region has 13 residues. V shed 8 bases and J shed 4 bases, with 16 bases lying between them. Germline loops: CDR1 DFQATT, CDR2 SNEGSKA (reference sequence). CDR3 nucleotides: TGCAGTTCAAAGCGGGTCGCGGCAGATACGCAGTATTTT. Its protein product is CSSKRVAADTQYF.

The V and J genes are TRBV4-1 and TRBJ2-5; TRBD1 might be the D (6 bases). In germline, CDR1 is MGHRA, CDR2 YSYEKL. Trimming cost V 1 base and J 2 bases, with 20 bases left between them. The CDR3 extends over 18 amino acids. The CDR3 bases are TGCGCCAGCAGCCAAGTACCCACCCCGGGACAAGGGCAAGAGACCCAGTACTTC. Protein: CASSQVPTPGQGQETQYF.

The chain couples TRBV29-1 to TRBJ2-7; D perhaps matches TRBD2 (5 bases). V lost 3 bases and J 1 base, leaving 10 bases between the germline ends. The CDR3 spans 13 residues. Germline CDR1 reads SQVTM; CDR2 reads ANQGSEA. The CDR3 nucleotides read TGCAGCGTTGAGAGGGAAGAGTCCTACGAGCAGTACTTC. This translates into CSVEREESYEQYF.

This chain links TRBV5-6 with TRBJ2-1, with D possibly TRBD2 on 5 matching bases. The CDR3 consists of 14 residues. The germline V and J ends were trimmed by 4 bases and 7 bases, with 15 bases remaining between them. Per the germline V gene, CDR1 is SGHDT and CDR2 is YYEEEE. CDR3 protein: CASSQIFGENEQFF. The CDR3 bases are TGTGCCAGCAGCCAAATTTTTGGGGAGAATGAGCAGTTCTTC.

The rearrangement joins TRBV12-3 or TRBV12-4 to TRBJ2-5; TRBD2 aligns across 9 bases. V lost 3 bases and J lost 11; bases outside the gene matches: 10. CDR3 length equals 14 residues. CDR3 in DNA: TGTGCCAGCAGTTTCTCTAGCGGGGTGATTGAGCAGTACTTC. Translation gives CASSFSSGVIEQYF.

The rearrangement links TRBV2 to TRBJ2-1; 8 bases are a match to TRBD1. CDR3 size: 16 residues. Germline CDR1 and CDR2: SNHLY and FYNNEI. Losses at the gene ends were 2 bases for V and 10 bases for J; bases not matched to a gene: 13. The CDR3 region is CASSETAGGRLREQFF. CDR3 DNA: TGTGCCAGCAGTGAAACGGCAGGGGGCAGATTAAGAGAGCAGTTCTTC. Looking up the rest from reference TRBV2 and TRBJ2-1 gives the full variable domain: EPEVTQTPSHQVTQMGQEVILRCVPISNHLYFYWYRQILGQKVEFLVSFYNNEISEKSEIFDDQFSVERPDGSNFTLKIRSTKLEDSAMYFCASSETAGGRLREQFFGPGTRLTVL.

V gene TRBV20-1 combines with J gene TRBJ1-1; tentative D call: TRBD1 (5 bases). The CDR3 is 11 residues long. Trimming pared 5 bases from V and 11 bases from J, leaving 15 bases between. Germline CDR1 DFQATT, CDR2 SNEGSKA (reference sequence). The CDR3 nucleotides read TGCAGTGCTGCGGGACCCATTGGGGCTTTCTTT. This codes for CSAAGPIGAFF.

The chain employs TRBV11-1 and TRBJ2-7, with 10 bases aligning to TRBD1. The CDR3 contains 17 residues. The germline CDR1 and CDR2 sequences are SGHAT and FQDESV (reference sequence). The trim removed 4 bases at V and 3 bases at J, leaving 12 bases unmatched. CDR3 nucleotide sequence: TGTGCCAGCAGCTCCCCGAAAGGGGACAGGGGAAACTACGAGCAGTACTTC. This encodes CASSSPKGDRGNYEQYF.

The V gene is TRBV7-6, the J gene TRBJ1-4; the D is unclear. The length of the CDR3 is 12 residues. Germline CDR1 is SGHVS and CDR2 is FNYEAQ. V lost 5 bases and J 8 bases, leaving 9 bases between the germline ends. CDR3 sequence reads: CASSDMKEKLFF. CDR3 in DNA: TGTGCCAGCAGCGACATGAAGGAAAAACTGTTTTTT. Filled out from reference TRBV7-6 and TRBJ1-4, the complete variable domain reads GAGVSQSPRYKVTKRGQDVALRCDPISGHVSLYWYRQALGQGPEFLTYFNYEAQQDKSGLPNDRFSAERPEGSISTLTIQRTEQRDSAMYRCASSDMKEKLFFGSGTQLSVL.

The rearrangement uses TRBV20-1 and TRBJ2-5; 7 positions agree with TRBD2. The assigned J gene may be wrong: the sequence end matches TRBJ2-4 better. This CDR3 contains 15 residues. CDR1 is DFQATT and CDR2 is SNEGSKA in the germline V gene (reference sequence). The CDR3: CSAIAPSGAKNIQYF. CDR3 coding DNA: TGCAGTGCTATAGCACCTAGCGGAGCCAAAAACATTCAGTACTTC.

This clonotype has only a few counts. This chain connects TRBV29-1 to TRBJ2-1; TRBD2 agrees at 10 bases. Germline-derived CDR1 and CDR2 are SQVTM and ANQGSEA. This CDR3 has 14 residues. Germline trimming cut 3 bases from V and 7 bases from J; bases unmatched to any gene: 6. The CDR3 protein is CSVEVAGGGNEQFF. The CDR3 DNA sequence: TGCAGCGTTGAGGTAGCGGGGGGTGGGAATGAGCAGTTCTTC.

CDR3 protein: CASSESNPGLRFF. As DNA, the CDR3 is TGCGCCAGCAGTGAGTCGAATCCCGGACTCCGGTTCTTC. The V and J genes are TRBV10-1 and TRBJ2-1, with D tentatively TRBD2 (5 bases). V was cut by 0 bases and J by 15 bases, with 15 bases left in between. The CDR3 length is 13 residues. The germline V gene encodes CDR1 WNHNN and CDR2 SYGVQD (reference sequence).

As DNA, the CDR3 is TGCAGTGCTAGAGCCCTAGGGGGGAGGGGACTAGCTACGTACAATGAGCAGTTCTTC. Its protein is CSARALGGRGLATYNEQFF. This chain links TRBV20-1 with TRBJ2-1, with 9 positions matching TRBD2. The junction had 17 bases not matched to a gene; V was cut back by 1 base and J by 4 bases. Germline CDR1 is DFQATT and CDR2 is SNEGSKA (reference sequence). The CDR3 runs to 19 residues.

The chain links TRBV3-1 to TRBJ1-4; D is uncertain. The V gene's germline CDR1 is LGHDT and CDR2 YNNKEL (reference sequence). Trimming cost V 0 bases and J 5 bases, with 10 bases left between them. This CDR3 comprises 15 residues. DNA of the CDR3: TGTGCCAGCAGCCAAGATTGGGCAGAAAATGAAAAACTGTTTTTT. Translation: CASSQDWAENEKLFF.

Only a few counts were recorded for this clonotype. The V and J genes are TRBV6-5 and TRBJ2-3; D call uncertain. Germline CDR1 reads MNHEY; CDR2 reads SVGAGI. V lost 0 bases to trimming and J lost 6 bases, with 7 bases between them. The CDR3 covers 13 residues. DNA of the CDR3: TGTGCCAGCAGTTACTCCAGTTTTGATACGCAGTATTTT. Translated: CASSYSSFDTQYF.

The gene calls are TRBV20-1 and TRBJ1-2; D not certain. This CDR3 contains 11 residues. The V gene's germline CDR1 is DFQATT and CDR2 SNEGSKA (reference sequence). This CDR3 is CGPTGIYGYTF. DNA for the CDR3: TGCGGACCGACGGGGATCTATGGCTACACCTTC.

This chain uses TRBV10-3 with TRBJ2-5; 7 positions match TRBD2. V shed 8 bases, J shed 2 bases, and the junction held 11 bases outside the gene matches. Germline V gives CDR1 ENHRY, CDR2 SYGVKD. This CDR3 has 15 residues. The CDR3 region has the DNA TGTGCCATCGGGGAGGGAGGGGATTTACAAGAGACCCAGTACTTC. The encoded protein is CAIGEGGDLQETQYF.